Presented here are 2 T cell receptor beta chains from one specimen sequenced in a study of cytomegalovirus exposure and HLA in healthy donors. It was with 60 Vbeta and 13 Jbeta primers that the PCR ran. TCRdb keeps only in-frame clones here, not all; method: immunoSEQ multiplex PCR. The sample carries around 150,000 clones, about 60% recorded once. Material: PBMCs. The receptors shown here come from a woman aged 60-75 years in good health and CMV-seropositive.

V gene TRBV7-2 combines with J gene TRBJ2-4; TRBD2 aligns across 7 bases. The CDR3 covers 14 residues. Trimming at V came to 8 bases and at J to 1 base, leaving 5 bases not matched to a gene. Germline loops: CDR1 SGHTA, CDR2 FQGNSA. The CDR3 is CASGRGGAKNIQYF. DNA of the CDR3: TGTGCCAGCGGGAGGGGTGGCGCCAAAAACATTCAGTACTTC.

V and J are TRBV28 and TRBJ2-5, with 9 nucleotides matching TRBD2. Germline assignment: CDR1 MDHEN and CDR2 SYDVKM. The CDR3 runs to 19 residues. J lost 5 bases, V lost 4 bases, and 20 bases had no gene match. The CDR3: CASSSHPGIAGAMEETQYF. The CDR3 DNA follows: TGTGCCAGCAGTTCGCACCCCGGGATAGCGGGAGCGATGGAGGAGACCCAGTACTTC.